The 30 T cell receptor beta chains in this list originate from one sample, sequenced in a study of T-cell reconstitution after alpha-beta-depleted transplantation in children (dated by TCRdb to between 2015 and 2016). The library relied on PCR. Reads for this sample came from an Illumina HiSeq 2500. TCR library preparation used molecular barcoding, with unique molecular identifiers applied to normalize quantification of the TCRbeta repertoire. TCRdb ran its own pipeline on the public reads, namely fastp trimming at Q25 and MiXCR clone calling, and kept in-frame beta chains. Every distinct CDR3 protein forms one entry, paired with its most common genes and DNA. The sample contains about 540,000 distinct CDR3 sequences, 15% to 20% of them found a single time. Together, the top ten hold around 3.3% of the sample. The specimen was PBMCs from the stem cell graft donor, collected from the stem cell graft. All receptors come from a human donor who donated a stem cell graft to a child with acute lymphoblastic leukemia.

This clonotype has a handful of counts. The genes are TRBV4-1 and TRBJ2-1, with D possibly being TRBD1 (5 bases). The ends were cut back, 0 bases at V and 13 bases at J, with 16 bases in the middle. This CDR3 contains 14 residues. Germline-derived CDR1 and CDR2 are MGHRA and YSYEKL. The CDR3 loop is CASSQDIQGWDQFF. The DNA for the CDR3 is TGCGCCAGCAGCCAAGATATCCAGGGATGGGATCAGTTCTTC.

The sample holds a few counts of this clonotype. This chain uses TRBV10-3 with TRBJ1-2, with TRBD1 identical over 12 bases. There are 15 residues in the CDR3. V dropped 7 bases and J dropped 4; count of bases not matched to a gene: 7. The V gene's germline CDR1 is ENHRY and CDR2 SYGVKD. CDR3 sequence reads: CAIKQPGQGAYGYTF. DNA for the CDR3: TGTGCCATCAAACAACCGGGACAGGGGGCCTATGGCTACACCTTC.

This chain connects TRBV6-4 to TRBJ2-3; no firm D call. Germline V gives CDR1 MRHNA, CDR2 SNTAGT. The CDR3 is made up of 14 amino acids. The ends were cut back, 0 bases at V and 4 bases at J, with 8 bases in the middle. This CDR3 reads CASSDSMGADTQYF. The CDR3 bases are TGTGCCAGCAGTGACTCGATGGGTGCAGATACGCAGTATTTT.

This chain connects TRBV29-1 to TRBJ2-7, with 7 bases aligning to TRBD2. CDR1 and CDR2 from the germline V gene are SQVTM and ANQGSEA. J gave up 3 bases and V 3 bases, and 5 bases lay outside the gene matches. This CDR3 comprises 13 residues. Here the CDR3 reads CSVEGGSFYEQYF. DNA of the CDR3: TGCAGCGTTGAGGGGGGGAGCTTCTACGAGCAGTACTTC.

V usage is TRBV5-1 and J usage is TRBJ2-1; 12 bases agree with TRBD2. Germline CDR1 and CDR2: SGHRS and YFSETQ. Unmatched junction bases numbered 3, after V lost 0 bases and J lost 5 bases. The CDR3 length is 16 residues. In nucleotides, the CDR3 is TGCGCCAGCAGCTTGGCGGCTAGCGGGAGGGACAATGAGCAGTTCTTC. Amino acids: CASSLAASGRDNEQFF.

This chain joins TRBV5-1 and TRBJ2-1; weak D call: TRBD1 (5 bases). The CDR3 length is 14 residues. Deletions cut 5 bases from V and 7 bases from J, with 16 bases between. Germline CDR1 and CDR2: SGHRS and YFSETQ. CDR3 sequence (DNA): TGCGCCAGCAGGTCAACTTGGGCAGGGAATGAGCAGTTCTTC. This encodes CASRSTWAGNEQFF.

A few counts support this clonotype. The CDR3 DNA sequence: TGTGCCAGCAGCGTAGAGGCTAGCTGGGATGCCCAGTACTTC. This gives the protein CASSVEASWDAQYF. This chain connects TRBV9 to TRBJ2-5; TRBD2 might be the D (5 bases). V was cut by 0 bases and J by 9 bases, with 15 bases left in between. Germline V gives CDR1 SGDLS, CDR2 YYNGEE. This CDR3 comprises 14 residues.

The gene calls are TRBV20-1 and TRBJ1-1; no reliable D call. Germline V lookup: CDR1 DFQATT, CDR2 SNEGSKA (reference sequence). V was trimmed by 5 bases and J by 5 bases, leaving 21 bases between them. The CDR3 is 15 residues long. The CDR3 is CSALRPTGGRTEAFF. As DNA, the CDR3 is TGCAGTGCTCTACGACCAACGGGAGGGAGGACTGAAGCTTTCTTT.

The J gene is TRBJ2-2, the V gene TRBV5-1, with 7 bases lining up with TRBD2. The CDR3 has 16 amino acids. Germline CDR1 is SGHRS and CDR2 is YFSETQ. V shed 2 bases and J 4 bases; nucleotides not matched to a gene: 8. The CDR3 coding sequence is TGCGCCAGCAGCTTAAGAGGACTAGATGTCACCGGGGAGCTGTTTTTT. This encodes CASSLRGLDVTGELFF. The entire variable domain, with the rest obtained from reference TRBV5-1 and TRBJ2-2, is as follows: KAGVTQTPRYLIKTRGQQVTLSCSPISGHRSVSWYQQTPGQGLQFLFEYFSETQRNKGNFPGRFSGRQFSNSRSEMNVSTLELGDSALYLCASSLRGLDVTGELFFGEGSRLTVL.

This chain links TRBV12-3 or TRBV12-4 with TRBJ2-5, with D unresolved. V was shortened by 5 bases and J by 3 bases, with 10 bases between the two germline ends. The length of the CDR3 is 13 residues. The CDR3 is CASSPSEEETQYF. As DNA, the CDR3 is TGTGCCAGCAGTCCATCAGAGGAAGAGACCCAGTACTTC.

CDR3 sequence: CASSLDVRTANTGELFF. Here the CDR3 DNA reads TGTGCCAGCAGCTTGGATGTTAGGACAGCGAACACCGGGGAGCTGTTTTTT. V usage is TRBV5-6 and J usage is TRBJ2-2, with a possible D match to TRBD1 (6 bases). The CDR3 length is 17 residues. Germline CDR1 reads SGHDT; CDR2 reads YYEEEE. Trimming took off 0 bases at V and 0 bases at J, with 12 bases between the two ends.

This clonotype has a handful of counts. This sequence joins TRBV19 and TRBJ2-3; D might be TRBD2 (8 bases). The germline V gene encodes CDR1 LNHDA and CDR2 SQIVND (reference sequence). Deletions cut 0 bases from V and 4 bases from J, with 17 bases between. The CDR3 length is 17 residues. The CDR3 DNA reads TGTGCCAGTAGTATAGACGGGAGGGCAGGGGGACCAGATACGCAGTATTTT. It codes for CASSIDGRAGGPDTQYF.

The chain recombines TRBV18 with TRBJ2-5; unclear D gene. The length of the CDR3 is 13 residues. V lost 4 bases to trimming and J lost 4 bases, with 10 bases between them. CDR1 is KGHSH, CDR2 LQKENI, per germline. CDR3 sequence reads: CASSRDARETQYF. The CDR3 bases are TGTGCCAGCTCACGTGACGCGCGAGAGACCCAGTACTTC.

A few counts support this clonotype. V usage is TRBV19 and J usage is TRBJ2-3; maybe TRBD2 (6 bases). V dropped 3 bases and J dropped 6 bases, with 10 bases sitting between them. CDR1 LNHDA and CDR2 SQIVND come from the germline V gene (reference sequence). The CDR3 totals 13 residues. This chain's CDR3 is CASSIGGRDTQYF. The CDR3 nucleotides are TGTGCCAGTAGTATCGGAGGGAGGGATACGCAGTATTTT.

At least ten counts were recorded for this clonotype. This rearrangement joins TRBV6-2 or TRBV6-3 to TRBJ2-1; D uncertain. The CDR3 has 14 amino acids. Germline-derived CDR1 and CDR2 are MNHEY and SVGEGT. V lost 0 bases and J lost 0, with 3 bases in between. Written as DNA, the CDR3 is TGTGCCAGCAGTTACTCTAGCTCCTACAATGAGCAGTTCTTC. Amino acids: CASSYSSSYNEQFF.

This clonotype was observed many times. The gene calls are TRBV12-3 or TRBV12-4 and TRBJ2-1; no firm D call. The CDR3 is made up of 12 amino acids. Deletions cut 1 base from V and 10 bases from J, with 8 bases between. CDR3 residues: CASSLGAGEQFF. In nucleotides, the CDR3 is TGTGCCAGCAGTTTAGGTGCCGGGGAGCAGTTCTTC.

The chain carries TRBV18 and TRBJ2-7; D remains ambiguous. V was pared by 3 bases and J by 6 bases, with 12 bases between. Germline loops: CDR1 KGHSH, CDR2 LQKENI. The CDR3 has 13 amino acids. CDR3 sequence (DNA): TGTGCCAGCTCACCGTTTCAAGTGGCCGAGCAGTACTTC. Translation: CASSPFQVAEQYF. The variable domain in full, completed from reference TRBV18 and TRBJ2-7, reads NAGVMQNPRHLVRRRGQEARLRCSPMKGHSHVYWYRQLPEEGLKFMVYLQKENIIDESGMPKERFSAEFPKEGPSILRIQQVVRGDSAAYFCASSPFQVAEQYFGPGTRLTVT.

The chain is built from TRBV15 and TRBJ1-3; D remains ambiguous. The CDR3 runs to 16 residues. Trimming cost V 1 base and J 1 base, with 11 bases left between them. Germline CDR1 and CDR2: LNHNV and YYDKDF (reference sequence). The CDR3 loop is CATSRGVQASGNTIYF. The DNA for the CDR3 is TGTGCCACCAGCAGAGGGGTCCAAGCGTCTGGAAACACCATATATTTT.

The table lists this clonotype with a few counts. The V and J genes are TRBV5-1 and TRBJ1-4; 8 bases match TRBD1. The CDR3 extends over 17 amino acids. V dropped 4 bases and J dropped 3; count of bases not matched to a gene: 11. Germline values: CDR1 SGHRS, CDR2 YFSETQ. CDR3 sequence: CASSPWTGNRANEKLFF. The CDR3 DNA is TGCGCCAGCAGCCCGTGGACAGGGAATCGGGCTAATGAAAAACTGTTTTTT.

This clonotype was found a few times. The rearrangement joins TRBV5-5 to TRBJ2-7; possibly TRBD1 for D (5 bases). CDR3 size: 13 residues. In germline, CDR1 is SGHKS, CDR2 YYEKEE (reference sequence). The V end lost 4 bases, the J end lost 1 base, and 9 bases lay between the germline ends. The CDR3 coding sequence is TGTGCCAGCAGCGATGACAGTTCCTACGAGCAGTACTTC. Amino acids: CASSDDSSYEQYF.

This clonotype was seen a handful of times. V is TRBV7-3 and J is TRBJ2-2; D unresolved. In germline, CDR1 is SGHTA, CDR2 FQGTGA. The CDR3 consists of 16 residues. Trimming took off 5 bases at V and 1 base at J, with 14 bases between the two ends. The CDR3 region has the DNA TGTGCCAGCAGCCCAGGACGGTTCCTGAACACCGGGGAGCTGTTTTTT. Its translation: CASSPGRFLNTGELFF.

V usage is TRBV4-1 and J usage is TRBJ1-5, with unresolved D. Trimming cost V 2 bases and J 1 base, with 18 bases left between them. Germline V gives CDR1 MGHRA, CDR2 YSYEKL. This CDR3 spans 18 amino acids. The CDR3 sequence is CASSQRVVRVLSNQPQHF. The CDR3 region has the DNA TGCGCCAGCAGCCAACGCGTGGTGAGGGTTTTGAGCAATCAGCCCCAGCATTTT.

This clonotype has just a few counts. J is TRBJ2-1 and V is TRBV20-1; possibly TRBD2 for D (6 bases). V lost 3 bases to trimming and J lost 1 base, with 13 bases between them. The CDR3 extends over 15 amino acids. In germline, CDR1 is DFQATT, CDR2 SNEGSKA (reference sequence). CDR3 bases: TGCAGTGCTAGTGACCCTAGCGCTTCCTACAATGAGCAGTTCTTC. Translated: CSASDPSASYNEQFF.

This clonotype was detected many times. The gene calls are TRBV12-3 or TRBV12-4 and TRBJ1-3, with unresolved D. The V end was cut by 6 bases, the J end by 4 bases, with 7 bases between. The length of the CDR3 is 12 residues. CDR3 DNA: TGTGCCAGCAGCCCGGGGGGAAACACCATATATTTT. It yields the protein CASSPGGNTIYF.

This clonotype turned up a few times. CDR3 amino acids: CSAAGTSGRGRGGNEQFF. The DNA of the CDR3 is TGCAGTGCCGCAGGGACTAGCGGGAGAGGTAGGGGAGGCAATGAGCAGTTCTTC. This rearrangement joins TRBV20-1 to TRBJ2-1; 14 bases match TRBD2. V lost 6 bases to trimming and J lost 6 bases; unmatched junction nucleotides: 16. Germline loops: CDR1 DFQATT, CDR2 SNEGSKA (reference sequence). This CDR3 is built from 18 residues.

The CDR3 region has the DNA TGCAGCGTTGTGAGGGGGAGCGGGACAGATACGCAGTATTTT. Its protein is CSVVRGSGTDTQYF. This chain joins TRBV29-1 and TRBJ2-3; the D gene could be TRBD1 or TRBD2 (6 bases each). The germline V gene has CDR1 SQVTM and CDR2 ANQGSEA. Between the trimmed V and J ends, which lost 4 bases and 3 bases, there was a span of 14 bases. The CDR3 contains 14 residues.

This clonotype has a handful of counts. The chain recombines TRBV20-1 with TRBJ2-2; 10 nucleotides agree with TRBD2. Germline loops: CDR1 DFQATT, CDR2 SNEGSKA (reference sequence). V shed 1 base and J 7 bases; nucleotides not matched to a gene: 9. CDR3 length: 16 amino acids. CDR3 sequence: CSARASSGRRGGELFF. The DNA for the CDR3 is TGCAGTGCTAGAGCTTCTAGCGGGAGACGCGGCGGGGAGCTGTTTTTT.

This clonotype was seen a handful of times. This chain connects TRBV7-9 to TRBJ2-2; D ambiguous. Germline assignment: CDR1 SEHNR and CDR2 FQNEAQ (reference sequence). V was cut by 2 bases and J by 0 bases, with 7 bases left in between. CDR3 size: 15 residues. The CDR3 region has the DNA TGTGCCAGCAGCTTACGACTTCCGAACACCGGGGAGCTGTTTTTT. Translated: CASSLRLPNTGELFF. Full variable domain (outside the CDR3, taken from reference TRBV7-9 and TRBJ2-2): DTGVSQNPRHKITKRGQNVTFRCDPISEHNRLYWYRQTLGQGPEFLTYFQNEAQLEKSRLLSDRFSAERPKGSFSTLEIQRTEQGDSAMYLCASSLRLPNTGELFFGEGSRLTVL.

This clonotype was counted between two and nine times. The V gene is TRBV5-1, the J gene TRBJ1-2, with D hard to call. The CDR3 covers 13 residues. The V end was cut by 1 base, the J end by 2 bases, with 6 bases between. Per germline, CDR1 SGHRS and CDR2 YFSETQ. This CDR3 is CASSLFSNYGYTF. In DNA, the CDR3 is TGCGCCAGCAGCTTGTTCAGCAACTATGGCTACACCTTC.

The gene calls are TRBV3-1 and TRBJ2-7, with unresolved D. The CDR3 loop spans 12 amino acids. Germline CDR1 LGHDT, CDR2 YNNKEL (reference sequence). V shed 0 bases and J shed 9 bases, with 9 bases lying between them. CDR3 amino acids: CASSQDLGLQYF. The CDR3 DNA reads as TGTGCCAGCAGCCAAGACCTGGGTTTGCAGTACTTC.